The source of this T cell receptor (beta chain) is a study of vaccination and CD4 T cells after COVID-19. Study details: Drawing of post-COVID samples took place a median about 94 days after diagnosis (range 35 to 161).

Sequenced with the Oncomine TCR Beta short-read assay was DNA taken from cultured CD4+ T cells. Via MiXCR, TCRdb re-called the PCR reads, giving one row per CDR3 protein. The sample yields about 15,000 distinct CDR3 sequences, about 53% seen once. Remarks on this clonotype: The antigen remains undetermined.

Trimming shortened V by 6 bases and J by 1 base, and 4 bases separated the two germline ends. The germline CDR1 and CDR2 sequences are SEHNR and FQNEAQ (reference sequence). The CDR3 extends over 11 amino acids. The treatment here: approximately 9-day PBMC culture with coronavirus spike peptide pools or control peptides (ViraFEST assay). ViraFEST grew antigen-specific T cells using peptide pools, then sequenced TCRs. March to December 2020 was the span of positive PCR dates, which predated US Alpha, Beta and Delta variants. Each well received 2 million to 2.5 million PBMCs, cultured with roughly 9.9 IU/ml IL-2 and approximately 10 ug/ml peptide pools.

The sequence was collected from a human donor who had recovered from COVID-19. The chain couples TRBV7-9 to TRBJ2-7; no reliable D call. Sequencing used CD4+ T cells from blood, cultured in vitro, obtained before SARS-CoV-2 vaccination. CDR3 region: CASSLSYEQYF. CDR3 coding DNA: TGTGCCAGCAGTTTATCCTACGAGCAGTACTTC.